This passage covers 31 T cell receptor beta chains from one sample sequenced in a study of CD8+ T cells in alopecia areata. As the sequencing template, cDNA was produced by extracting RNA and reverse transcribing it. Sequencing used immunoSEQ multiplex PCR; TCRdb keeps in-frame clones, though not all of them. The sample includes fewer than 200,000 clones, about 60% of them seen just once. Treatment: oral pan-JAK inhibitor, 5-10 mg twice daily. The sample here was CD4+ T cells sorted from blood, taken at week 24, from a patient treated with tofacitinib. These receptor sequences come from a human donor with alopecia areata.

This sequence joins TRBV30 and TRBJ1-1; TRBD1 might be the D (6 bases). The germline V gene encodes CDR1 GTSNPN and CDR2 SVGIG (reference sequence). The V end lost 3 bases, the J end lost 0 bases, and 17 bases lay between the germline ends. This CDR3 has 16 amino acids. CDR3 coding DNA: TGTGCCTGGAGCAACATCCGGGGACACCTGAACACTGAAGCTTTCTTT. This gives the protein CAWSNIRGHLNTEAFF.

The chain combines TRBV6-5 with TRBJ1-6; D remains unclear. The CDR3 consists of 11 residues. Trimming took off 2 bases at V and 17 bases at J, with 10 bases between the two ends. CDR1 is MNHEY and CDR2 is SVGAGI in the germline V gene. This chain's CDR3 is CASSYDTGIHF. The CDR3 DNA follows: TGTGCCAGCAGTTACGATACGGGGATCCACTTT.

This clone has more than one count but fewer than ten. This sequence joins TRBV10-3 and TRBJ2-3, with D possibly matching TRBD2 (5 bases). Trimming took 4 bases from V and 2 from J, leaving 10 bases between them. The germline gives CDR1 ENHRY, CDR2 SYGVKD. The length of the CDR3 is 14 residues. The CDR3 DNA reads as TGTGCCATCAGTGGTCTAGCAAACACAGATACGCAGTATTTT. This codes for CAISGLANTDTQYF.

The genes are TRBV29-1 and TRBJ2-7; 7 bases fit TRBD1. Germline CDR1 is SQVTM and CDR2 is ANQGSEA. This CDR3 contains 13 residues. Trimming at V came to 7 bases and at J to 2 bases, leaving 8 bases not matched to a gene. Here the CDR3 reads CSGKGQSTYEQYF. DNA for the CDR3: TGCAGCGGGAAGGGACAGTCGACCTACGAGCAGTACTTC.

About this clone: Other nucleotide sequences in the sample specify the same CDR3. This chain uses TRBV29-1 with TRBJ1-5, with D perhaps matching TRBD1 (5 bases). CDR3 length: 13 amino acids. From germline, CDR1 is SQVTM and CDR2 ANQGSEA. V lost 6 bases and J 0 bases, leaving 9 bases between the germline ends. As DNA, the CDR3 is TGCAGCGTGGGAGACAGTAGCAATCAGCCCCAGCATTTT. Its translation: CSVGDSSNQPQHF.

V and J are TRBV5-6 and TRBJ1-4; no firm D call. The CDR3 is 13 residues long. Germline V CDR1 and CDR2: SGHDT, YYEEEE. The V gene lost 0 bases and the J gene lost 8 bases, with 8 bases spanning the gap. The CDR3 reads CASSLEFGEKLFF. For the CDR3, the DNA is TGTGCCAGCAGCTTGGAATTCGGCGAAAAACTGTTTTTT. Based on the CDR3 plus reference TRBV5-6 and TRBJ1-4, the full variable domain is DAGVTQSPTHLIKTRGQQVTLRCSPKSGHDTVSWYQQALGQGPQFIFQYYEEEERQRGNFPDRFSGHQFPNYSSELNVNALLLGDSALYLCASSLEFGEKLFFGSGTQLSVL.

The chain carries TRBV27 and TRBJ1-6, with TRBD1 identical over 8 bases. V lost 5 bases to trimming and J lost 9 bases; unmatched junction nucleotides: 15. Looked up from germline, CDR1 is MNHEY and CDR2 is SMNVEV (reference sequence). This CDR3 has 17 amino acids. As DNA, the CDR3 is TGTGCCAGCAGTCAGGTATTAAGACAGGGGCAACGTTCACCCCTCCACTTT. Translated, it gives CASSQVLRQGQRSPLHF.

This chain's CDR3 is CAWKRQVRTDTQYF. The CDR3 bases are TGTGCCTGGAAGCGACAGGTTCGCACAGATACGCAGTATTTT. The chain employs TRBV30 and TRBJ2-3; possible D gene TRBD1, 6 bases. Looked up from germline, CDR1 is GTSNPN and CDR2 is SVGIG (reference sequence). The CDR3 length is 14 residues. V was trimmed by 4 bases and J by 1 base, leaving 12 bases between them.

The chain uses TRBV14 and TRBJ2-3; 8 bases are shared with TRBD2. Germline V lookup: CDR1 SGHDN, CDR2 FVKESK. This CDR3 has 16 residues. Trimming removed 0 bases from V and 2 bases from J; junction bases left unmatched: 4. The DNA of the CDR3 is TGTGCCAGCAGCCAAGAGCCGGGGGGGATCACAGATACGCAGTATTTT. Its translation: CASSQEPGGITDTQYF.

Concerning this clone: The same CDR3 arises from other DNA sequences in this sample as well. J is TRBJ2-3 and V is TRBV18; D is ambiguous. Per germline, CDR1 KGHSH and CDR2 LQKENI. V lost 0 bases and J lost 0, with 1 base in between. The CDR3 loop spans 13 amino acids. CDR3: CASSPPSTDTQYF. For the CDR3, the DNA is TGTGCCAGCTCACCACCCAGCACAGATACGCAGTATTTT.

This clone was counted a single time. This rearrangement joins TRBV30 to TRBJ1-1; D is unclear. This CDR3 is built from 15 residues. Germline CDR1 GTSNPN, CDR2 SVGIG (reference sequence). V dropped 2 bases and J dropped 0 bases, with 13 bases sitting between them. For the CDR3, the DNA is TGTGCCTGGAGTAGCGGCGGTTTCATGAACACTGAAGCTTTCTTT. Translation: CAWSSGGFMNTEAFF.

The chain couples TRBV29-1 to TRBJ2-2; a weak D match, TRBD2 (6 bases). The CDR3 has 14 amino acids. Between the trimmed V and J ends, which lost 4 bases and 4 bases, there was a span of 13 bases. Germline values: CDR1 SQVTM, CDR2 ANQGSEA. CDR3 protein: CSVAEGSGTGELFF. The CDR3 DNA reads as TGCAGCGTTGCGGAGGGGTCGGGCACCGGGGAGCTGTTTTTT.

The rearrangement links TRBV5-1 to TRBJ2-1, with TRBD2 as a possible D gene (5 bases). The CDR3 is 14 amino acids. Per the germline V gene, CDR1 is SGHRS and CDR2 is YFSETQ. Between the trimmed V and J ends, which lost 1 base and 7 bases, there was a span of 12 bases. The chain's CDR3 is CASSLRGGGNEQFF. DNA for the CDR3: TGCGCCAGCAGCTTGCGAGGAGGCGGGAATGAGCAGTTCTTC.

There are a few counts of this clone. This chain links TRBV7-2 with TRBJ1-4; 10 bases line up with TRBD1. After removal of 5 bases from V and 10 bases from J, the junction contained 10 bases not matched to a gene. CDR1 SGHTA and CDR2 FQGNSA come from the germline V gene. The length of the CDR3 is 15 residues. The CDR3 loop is CASSPRTGGPGKLFF. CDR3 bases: TGTGCCAGCAGCCCGCGGACAGGGGGGCCTGGAAAACTGTTTTTT. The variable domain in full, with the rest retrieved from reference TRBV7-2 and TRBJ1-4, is GAGVSQSPSNKVTEKGKDVELRCDPISGHTALYWYRQSLGQGLEFLIYFQGNSAPDKSGLPSDRFSAERTGGSVSTLTIQRTQQEDSAVYLCASSPRTGGPGKLFFGSGTQLSVL.

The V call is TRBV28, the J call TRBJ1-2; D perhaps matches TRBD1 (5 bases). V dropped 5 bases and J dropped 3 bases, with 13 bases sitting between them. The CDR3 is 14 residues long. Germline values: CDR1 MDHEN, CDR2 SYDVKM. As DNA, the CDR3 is TGTGCCAGCAGTCGCGGGGACGGCTACTATGGCTACACCTTC. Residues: CASSRGDGYYGYTF.

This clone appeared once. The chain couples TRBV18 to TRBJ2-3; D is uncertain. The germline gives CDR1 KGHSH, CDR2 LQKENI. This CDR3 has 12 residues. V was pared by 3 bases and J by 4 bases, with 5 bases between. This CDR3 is CASSPKADTQYF. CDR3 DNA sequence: TGTGCCAGCTCACCCAAAGCAGATACGCAGTATTTT.

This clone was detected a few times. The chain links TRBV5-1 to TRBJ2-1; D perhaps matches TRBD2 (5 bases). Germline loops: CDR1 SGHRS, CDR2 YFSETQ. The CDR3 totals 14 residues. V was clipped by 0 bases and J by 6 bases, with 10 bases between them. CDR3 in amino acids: CASSLDSGINEQFF. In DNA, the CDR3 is TGCGCCAGCAGCTTGGATTCGGGGATCAATGAGCAGTTCTTC.

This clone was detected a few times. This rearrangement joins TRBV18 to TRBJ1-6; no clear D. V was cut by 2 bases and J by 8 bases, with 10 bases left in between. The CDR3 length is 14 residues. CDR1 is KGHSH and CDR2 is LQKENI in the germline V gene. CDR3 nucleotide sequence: TGTGCCAGCTCACCAAACGGCTGGGATTCACCCCTCCACTTT. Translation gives CASSPNGWDSPLHF.

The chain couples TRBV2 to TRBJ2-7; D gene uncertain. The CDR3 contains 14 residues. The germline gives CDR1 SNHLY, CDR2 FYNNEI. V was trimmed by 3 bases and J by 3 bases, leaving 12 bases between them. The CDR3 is CASSDAKYDYEQYF. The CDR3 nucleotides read TGTGCCAGCAGTGATGCAAAATACGACTACGAGCAGTACTTC.

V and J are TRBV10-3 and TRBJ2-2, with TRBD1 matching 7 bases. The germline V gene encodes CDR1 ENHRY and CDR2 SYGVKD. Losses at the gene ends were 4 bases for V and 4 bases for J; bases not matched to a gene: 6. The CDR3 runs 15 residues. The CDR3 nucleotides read TGTGCCATCAGTGCAAAGGGGGCGCCCACCGGGGAGCTGTTTTTT. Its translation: CAISAKGAPTGELFF.

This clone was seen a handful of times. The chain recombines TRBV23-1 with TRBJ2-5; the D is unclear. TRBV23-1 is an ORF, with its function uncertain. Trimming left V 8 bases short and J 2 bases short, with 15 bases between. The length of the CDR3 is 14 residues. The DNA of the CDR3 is TGCGCCAGCGGAAAGACACCGAGTCAAGAGACCCAGTACTTC. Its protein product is CASGKTPSQETQYF.

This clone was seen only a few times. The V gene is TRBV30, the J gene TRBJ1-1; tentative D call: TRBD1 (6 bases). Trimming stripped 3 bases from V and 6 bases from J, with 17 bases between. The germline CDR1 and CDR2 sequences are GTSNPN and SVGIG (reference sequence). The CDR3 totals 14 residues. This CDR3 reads CAWRRQARSAEAFF. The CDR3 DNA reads TGTGCCTGGAGGCGACAGGCACGAAGCGCTGAAGCTTTCTTT.

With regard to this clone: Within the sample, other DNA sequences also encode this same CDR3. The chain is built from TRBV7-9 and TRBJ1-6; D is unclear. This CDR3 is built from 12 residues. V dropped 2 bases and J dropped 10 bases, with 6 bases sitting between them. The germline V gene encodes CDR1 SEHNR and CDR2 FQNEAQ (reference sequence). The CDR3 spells CASSLSGSPLHF. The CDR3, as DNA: TGTGCCAGCAGCTTAAGTGGCTCACCCCTCCACTTT.

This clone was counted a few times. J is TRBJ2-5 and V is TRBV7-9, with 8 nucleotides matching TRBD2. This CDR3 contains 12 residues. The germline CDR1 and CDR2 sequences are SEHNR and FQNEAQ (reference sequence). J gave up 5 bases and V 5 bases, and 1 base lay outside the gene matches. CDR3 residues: CASSRGGETQYF. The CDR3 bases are TGTGCCAGCAGCCGGGGGGGCGAGACCCAGTACTTC.

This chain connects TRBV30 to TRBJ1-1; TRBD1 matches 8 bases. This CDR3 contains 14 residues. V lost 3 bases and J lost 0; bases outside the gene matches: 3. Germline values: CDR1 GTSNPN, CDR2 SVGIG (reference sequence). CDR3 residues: CAWRGQGVNTEAFF. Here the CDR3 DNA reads TGTGCCTGGAGAGGACAGGGAGTGAACACTGAAGCTTTCTTT.

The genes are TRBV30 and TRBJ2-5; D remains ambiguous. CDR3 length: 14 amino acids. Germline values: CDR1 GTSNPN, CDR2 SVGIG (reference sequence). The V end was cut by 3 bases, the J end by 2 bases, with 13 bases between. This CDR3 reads CAWSRISTQETQYF. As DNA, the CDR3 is TGTGCCTGGAGCAGAATCAGCACACAAGAGACCCAGTACTTC. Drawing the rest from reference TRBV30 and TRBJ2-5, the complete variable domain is SQTIHQWPATLVQPVGSPLSLECTVEGTSNPNLYWYRQAAGRGLQLLFYSVGIGQISSEVPQNLSASRPQDRQFILSSKKLLLSDSGFYLCAWSRISTQETQYFGPGTRLLVL.

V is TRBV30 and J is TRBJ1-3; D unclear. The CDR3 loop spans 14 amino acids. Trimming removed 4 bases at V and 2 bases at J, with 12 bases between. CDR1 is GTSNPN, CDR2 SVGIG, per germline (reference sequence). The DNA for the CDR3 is TGTGCCTGGAATCGTCGGCCGACTGGAAACACCATATATTTT. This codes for CAWNRRPTGNTIYF.

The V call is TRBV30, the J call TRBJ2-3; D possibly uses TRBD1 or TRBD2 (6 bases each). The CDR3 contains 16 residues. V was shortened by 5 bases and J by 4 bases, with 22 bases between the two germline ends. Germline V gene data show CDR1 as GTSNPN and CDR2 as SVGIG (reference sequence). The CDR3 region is CAWRGGLRKEADTQYF. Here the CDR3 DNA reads TGTGCCTGGCGAGGGGGACTGCGTAAGGAGGCAGATACGCAGTATTTT.

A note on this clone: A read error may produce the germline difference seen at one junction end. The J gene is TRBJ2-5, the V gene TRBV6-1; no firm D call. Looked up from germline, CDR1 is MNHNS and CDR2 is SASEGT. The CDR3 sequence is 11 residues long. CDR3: CASSQAETQYF. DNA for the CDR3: TGTGCCAGCAGTCAAGCAGAGACCCAGTACTTC.

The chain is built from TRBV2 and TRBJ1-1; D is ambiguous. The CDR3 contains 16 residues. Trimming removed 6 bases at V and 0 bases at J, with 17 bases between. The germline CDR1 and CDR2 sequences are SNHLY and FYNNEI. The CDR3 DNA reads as TGTGCCAGCAGCGATCTACTACGGGTCCTGAACACTGAAGCTTTCTTT. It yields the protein CASSDLLRVLNTEAFF.

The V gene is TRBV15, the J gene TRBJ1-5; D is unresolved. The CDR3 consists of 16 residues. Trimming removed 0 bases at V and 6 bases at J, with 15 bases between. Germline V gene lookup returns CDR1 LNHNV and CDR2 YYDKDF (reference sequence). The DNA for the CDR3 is TGTGCCACCAGCAGAGATTGGCTGGCCGCTGGTCAGCCCCAGCATTTT. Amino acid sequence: CATSRDWLAAGQPQHF.